A single sample gave rise to the 31 T cell receptor beta chains below, sequenced in a study of T-cell memory formation after mild COVID-19. TCRdb analysed the 5' RACE reads with MiXCR anew, one entry per CDR3 protein. The sample lists hundreds of thousands of distinct CDR3 sequences, approximately 15% occurring once. Sequences were obtained from PBMCs or a T cell subset sorted from them (not recorded which). All receptors come from an adult woman who had mild COVID-19 (a few samples of this study predate the infection). Cell type and time point are not known.

V is TRBV12-3 or TRBV12-4 and J is TRBJ2-4; D perhaps matches TRBD1 (5 bases). The CDR3 covers 16 residues. Trimming left V 5 bases short and J 0 bases short, with 14 bases between. The CDR3 reads CASSPLAGLAKNIQYF. DNA of the CDR3: TGTGCCAGCAGTCCCCTCGCAGGGTTAGCCAAAAACATTCAGTACTTC.

The genes are TRBV6-5 and TRBJ2-1; 8 bases line up with TRBD2. CDR1 is MNHEY, CDR2 SVGAGI, per germline. The CDR3 covers 15 residues. Trimming took 3 bases from V and 10 from J; bases not matched to a gene: 11. As DNA, the CDR3 is TGTGCCAGCAGTTATACTAGCGGCCTTGAAAACGAGCAGTTCTTC. Translating gives CASSYTSGLENEQFF.

The chain carries TRBV7-8 and TRBJ1-1; D may be TRBD1 (6 bases). The CDR3 consists of 15 residues. CDR1 is SGHVS and CDR2 is FQNEAQ in the germline V gene. V lost 5 bases, J lost 2 bases, and 15 bases lay in between. The DNA of the CDR3 is TGTGCCAGCAGCAGGGGGGCACGCCTAAACACTGAAGCTTTCTTT. Protein sequence: CASSRGARLNTEAFF. Using reference TRBV7-8 and TRBJ1-1 for the parts outside the CDR3, the full variable domain is GAGVSQSPRYKVAKRGQDVALRCDPISGHVSLFWYQQALGQGPEFLTYFQNEAQLDKSGLPSDRFFAERPEGSVSTLKIQRTQQEDSAVYLCASSRGARLNTEAFFGQGTRLTVV.

This chain joins TRBV6-1 and TRBJ2-2, with a possible D match to TRBD1 (5 bases). The germline V gene has CDR1 MNHNS and CDR2 SASEGT. This CDR3 contains 12 residues. Trimming left V 11 bases short and J 4 bases short, with 11 bases between. The CDR3: CASQGVTGELFF. DNA of the CDR3: TGTGCCTCACAAGGGGTCACCGGGGAGCTGTTTTTT.

The CDR3 DNA reads TGTGCCAGCAGTCCCCAAGCGGGAGGGGGCACAGATACGCAGTATTTT. It yields the protein CASSPQAGGGTDTQYF. The chain employs TRBV12-3 or TRBV12-4 and TRBJ2-3, with TRBD2 matching 10 bases. The J segment lost 1 base and the V segment lost 5 bases, leaving 6 bases of the junction unmatched. The CDR3 loop spans 16 amino acids.

The chain is built from TRBV9 and TRBJ2-2, with 8 bases aligning to TRBD2. This CDR3 has 16 residues. V shed 0 bases, J shed 5 bases, and the junction held 6 bases outside the gene matches. Germline V gene lookup returns CDR1 SGDLS and CDR2 YYNGEE. CDR3 DNA sequence: TGTGCCAGCAGCGTAGAAGGACTAGCAAGAACCGGGGAGCTGTTTTTT. It is translated as CASSVEGLARTGELFF.

This clonotype was seen a handful of times. This chain links TRBV7-3 with TRBJ2-1, with 9 bases that match TRBD1. Trimming took 0 bases from V and 7 from J; bases not matched to a gene: 7. Germline CDR1 SGHTA, CDR2 FQGTGA. The CDR3 length is 16 residues. This CDR3 is CASSLTGTGRSNEQFF. The CDR3 DNA is TGTGCCAGCAGCTTAACGGGGACAGGGAGAAGTAATGAGCAGTTCTTC. The whole variable domain, remainder taken from reference TRBV7-3 and TRBJ2-1, is GAGVSQTPSNKVTEKGKYVELRCDPISGHTALYWYRQSLGQGPEFLIYFQGTGAADDSGLPNDRFFAVRPEGSVSTLKIQRTERGDSAVYLCASSLTGTGRSNEQFFGPGTRLTVL.

The table lists this clonotype with a few counts. The chain couples TRBV10-3 to TRBJ2-7; 9 bases align to TRBD2. J was trimmed by 1 base and V by 3 bases; bases with no gene match: 7. CDR1 is ENHRY, CDR2 SYGVKD, per germline. This CDR3 contains 16 residues. The CDR3 sequence is CAISDGSGRRSYEQYF. In DNA form, the CDR3 reads TGTGCCATCAGTGATGGTAGCGGGAGAAGGTCCTACGAGCAGTACTTC.

In its sample, this clonotype was seen a few times. The chain is built from TRBV3-1 and TRBJ1-5; no reliable D call. Germline values: CDR1 LGHDT, CDR2 YNNKEL (reference sequence). The CDR3 runs to 15 residues. Trimming shortened V by 3 bases and J by 3 bases, and 12 bases separated the two germline ends. CDR3 bases: TGTGCCAGCAGCCAGGTTGCAGGTTTCAATCAGCCCCAGCATTTT. As protein: CASSQVAGFNQPQHF.

The chain uses TRBV5-1 and TRBJ1-1, with TRBD1 matching over 8 bases. Trimming took 6 bases from V and 4 from J; bases not matched to a gene: 8. This CDR3 has 14 residues. From germline, CDR1 is SGHRS and CDR2 YFSETQ. The CDR3 DNA is TGCGCCAGCACGCTAGGACAGGGTGTCACTGAAGCTTTCTTT. This translates into CASTLGQGVTEAFF.

The rearrangement uses TRBV4-1 and TRBJ1-1; weak D call: TRBD1 (5 bases). Germline-derived CDR1 and CDR2 are MGHRA and YSYEKL. V gave up 0 bases and J gave up 4 bases, with 12 bases separating them. CDR3 length equals 15 residues. The CDR3 is CASSQDVWQGTEAFF. The CDR3, as DNA: TGCGCCAGCAGCCAAGACGTCTGGCAGGGCACTGAAGCTTTCTTT.

This sequence joins TRBV6-5 and TRBJ2-1, with 7 bases identical to TRBD1. The CDR3 is 15 amino acids. Germline V gene sequence: CDR1 MNHEY, CDR2 SVGAGI. Trimming removed 1 base from V and 5 bases from J; junction bases left unmatched: 5. CDR3 sequence (DNA): TGTGCCAGCAGTTACTTGTGGCAGGGGGACAATGAGCAGTTCTTC. Protein product: CASSYLWQGDNEQFF.

V is TRBV6-6 and J is TRBJ1-2; D gene uncertain. This CDR3 region has 15 residues. With 0 bases removed from V and 3 bases from J, the gap between germline ends came to 11 bases. CDR1 and CDR2 from the germline V gene are MNHNY and SVGAGI (reference sequence). The CDR3 DNA is TGTGCCAGCAGTTACTCGCGGCAGGCCTACTATGGCTACACCTTC. Translated: CASSYSRQAYYGYTF.

The chain recombines TRBV27 with TRBJ1-1; D gene unclear. The V gene's germline CDR1 is MNHEY and CDR2 SMNVEV (reference sequence). The CDR3 consists of 13 residues. Trimming left V 6 bases short and J 3 bases short, with 11 bases between. The CDR3 sequence: CASSPAEYTEAFF. CDR3 DNA: TGTGCCAGCAGCCCGGCGGAGTACACTGAAGCTTTCTTT.

The chain carries TRBV6-5 and TRBJ2-5, with 11 bases identical to TRBD1. Trimming took 4 bases from V and 3 from J; bases not matched to a gene: 10. Germline V gene sequence: CDR1 MNHEY, CDR2 SVGAGI. The CDR3 is 17 amino acids. In DNA, the CDR3 is TGTGCCAGCAGTTCTAGTCTTCGGACAGGGGGCGAAGAGACCCAGTACTTC. This sequence encodes CASSSSLRTGGEETQYF.

This clonotype was counted a few times. CDR3 protein: CASSQVMETQYF. CDR3 nucleotide sequence: TGTGCCAGCAGCCAAGTCATGGAGACCCAGTACTTC. This chain connects TRBV14 to TRBJ2-5, with D uncertain. The CDR3 loop spans 12 amino acids. Germline lookup yields CDR1 SGHDN and CDR2 FVKESK. The V and J ends lost 1 base and 5 bases respectively, with 5 bases between them.

This clonotype was detected a few times. The V and J genes are TRBV29-1 and TRBJ1-2, with D possibly being TRBD1 (6 bases). The V and J ends lost 3 bases and 5 bases respectively, with 16 bases between them. CDR1 is SQVTM and CDR2 is ANQGSEA in the germline V gene. The CDR3 covers 14 residues. The CDR3 DNA sequence: TGCAGCGTTGAGTTTGCAGGGGATCAGTATGGCTACACCTTC. It is translated as CSVEFAGDQYGYTF. The variable domain in full, completed from reference TRBV29-1 and TRBJ1-2, reads SAVISQKPSRDICQRGTSLTIQCQVDSQVTMMFWYRQQPGQSLTLIATANQGSEATYESGFVIDKFPISRPNLTFSTLTVSNMSPEDSSIYLCSVEFAGDQYGYTFGSGTRLTVV.

The V and J genes are TRBV29-1 and TRBJ2-1; D not resolved. The CDR3 totals 11 residues. The germline CDR1 and CDR2 sequences are SQVTM and ANQGSEA. Trimming removed 4 bases from V and 4 bases from J, with 5 bases in between. CDR3: CSVVLYNEQFF. Written as DNA, the CDR3 is TGCAGCGTTGTTTTGTACAATGAGCAGTTCTTC.

This clonotype was observed many times. The V gene is TRBV20-1, the J gene TRBJ2-1; D gene uncertain. V shed 5 bases and J shed 2 bases, with 16 bases lying between them. Per germline, CDR1 DFQATT and CDR2 SNEGSKA (reference sequence). The CDR3 extends over 15 amino acids. CDR3 coding DNA: TGCAGTGCTTACCCCTCCCACCTTCCCTACAATGAGCAGTTCTTC. It specifies CSAYPSHLPYNEQFF.

The gene calls are TRBV18 and TRBJ2-1; no definite D call. The germline V and J ends were trimmed by 6 bases and 9 bases, with 9 bases remaining between them. The germline V gene has CDR1 KGHSH and CDR2 LQKENI. The CDR3 extends over 11 amino acids. The CDR3 sequence is CASSGLSEQFF. Written as DNA, the CDR3 is TGTGCCAGCTCGGGCCTAAGTGAGCAGTTCTTC. Complete variable domain (other parts from reference TRBV18 and TRBJ2-1): NAGVMQNPRHLVRRRGQEARLRCSPMKGHSHVYWYRQLPEEGLKFMVYLQKENIIDESGMPKERFSAEFPKEGPSILRIQQVVRGDSAAYFCASSGLSEQFFGPGTRLTVL.

This clonotype was seen only a few times. The chain has TRBV7-9 and TRBJ2-1; 7 bases are shared with TRBD2. From germline, CDR1 is SEHNR and CDR2 FQNEAQ (reference sequence). V dropped 3 bases and J dropped 4; count of bases not matched to a gene: 15. The CDR3 consists of 18 residues. The CDR3 DNA reads TGTGCCAGCAGCTTCCCCCTGGGAGGGCAGGGAGGATACAATGAGCAGTTCTTC. This gives the protein CASSFPLGGQGGYNEQFF.

This clonotype was found a few times. The V gene is TRBV15, the J gene TRBJ2-4, with 8 bases that match TRBD1. Germline CDR1 is LNHNV and CDR2 is YYDKDF (reference sequence). The CDR3 is made up of 15 amino acids. Trimming removed 1 base from V and 5 bases from J; junction bases left unmatched: 4. The CDR3: CATSRGAGQENIQYF. The CDR3 DNA follows: TGTGCCACCAGCAGAGGTGCGGGACAGGAAAACATTCAGTACTTC.

The V call is TRBV18, the J call TRBJ2-5, with D perhaps matching TRBD2 (6 bases). Deletions cut 2 bases from V and 5 bases from J, with 12 bases between. This CDR3 region has 14 residues. Germline V gene data show CDR1 as KGHSH and CDR2 as LQKENI. CDR3 coding DNA: TGTGCCAGCTCACCAACGTCGGAGGGGGAGACCCAGTACTTC. Translation: CASSPTSEGETQYF.

This clonotype occurred many times. The chain joins TRBV2 to TRBJ2-5; D is perhaps TRBD2 (6 bases). Germline V gene lookup returns CDR1 SNHLY and CDR2 FYNNEI. Deletions cut 7 bases from V and 4 bases from J, with 16 bases between. This CDR3 is 14 amino acids long. The CDR3 bases are TGTGCCAGCACCGCCAGGCGGGGCCGAGAGACCCAGTACTTC. Protein sequence: CASTARRGRETQYF.

This chain links TRBV20-1 with TRBJ2-7; the match to TRBD1 covers 9 bases. V gave up 2 bases and J gave up 2 bases; unmatched junction bases: 7. Germline V gene sequence: CDR1 DFQATT, CDR2 SNEGSKA (reference sequence). The CDR3 has 15 residues. The CDR3 bases are TGCAGTGCTAGACTGAACTGGGACAGGGCCTACGAGCAGTACTTC. The encoded protein is CSARLNWDRAYEQYF.

This clonotype was counted a few times. V usage is TRBV7-2 and J usage is TRBJ2-3, with 7 bases lining up with TRBD1. Germline V gene sequence: CDR1 SGHTA, CDR2 FQGNSA. V lost 0 bases and J lost 5; bases outside the gene matches: 5. The CDR3 is 15 amino acids. The DNA for the CDR3 is TGTGCCAGCAGCTTAGCCCAGACAGGGTTAGATACGCAGTATTTT. Its protein product is CASSLAQTGLDTQYF.

The chain is built from TRBV5-1 and TRBJ2-1; D is uncertain. From germline, CDR1 is SGHRS and CDR2 YFSETQ. This CDR3 has 12 residues. Trimming took off 5 bases at V and 5 bases at J, with 8 bases between the two ends. The CDR3 region has the DNA TGCGCCAGCAGTCGCGGACACAATGAGCAGTTCTTC. It codes for CASSRGHNEQFF.

This clonotype was seen only a few times. This chain connects TRBV6-2 or TRBV6-3 to TRBJ2-7, with 9 bases aligning to TRBD1. There are 16 residues in the CDR3. Germline CDR1 and CDR2: MNHEY and SVGEGT. Trimming removed 6 bases from V and 6 bases from J; junction bases left unmatched: 15. CDR3 sequence: CASSRHAGTGRLEQYF. For the CDR3, the DNA is TGTGCCAGCAGCCGCCATGCCGGGACAGGGAGGCTCGAGCAGTACTTC.

This clonotype was detected only a few times. The rearrangement joins TRBV18 to TRBJ2-1; 11 bases fit TRBD2. Germline assignment: CDR1 KGHSH and CDR2 LQKENI. The CDR3 contains 15 residues. V shed 4 bases, J shed 8 bases, and the junction held 7 bases outside the gene matches. CDR3 loop: CASSQTSGSVDEQFF. DNA for the CDR3: TGTGCCAGCTCACAAACTAGCGGGAGTGTCGATGAGCAGTTCTTC.

The chain employs TRBV5-6 and TRBJ1-2; no clear D. Germline-derived CDR1 and CDR2 are SGHDT and YYEEEE. CDR3 length: 15 residues. V lost 1 base to trimming and J lost 0 bases, with 10 bases between them. The CDR3 region has the DNA TGTGCCAGCAGCTTGCCCGGGTACTCTAACTATGGCTACACCTTC. Amino acid sequence: CASSLPGYSNYGYTF.

This rearrangement joins TRBV12-3 or TRBV12-4 to TRBJ2-1; D is uncertain. The V end lost 3 bases, the J end lost 7 bases, and 10 bases lay between the germline ends. The CDR3 has 13 amino acids. CDR3 coding DNA: TGTGCCAGCAGTTTCTATCAGACGAATGAGCAGTTCTTC. It codes for CASSFYQTNEQFF.